Given below is one TCR beta chain in context. The target antigen is unknown. When sampled, the donors appeared nominally healthy, though they likely had unrecorded immune exposures. The PCR made use of 60 Vbeta and 13 Jbeta primers. Profiling relied on immunoSEQ multiplex PCR, and the TCRdb table lists in-frame clones only, not all of them. The data contain 110,000 or so clones, approximately 81% of them singletons. Deletions cut 1 base from V and 6 bases from J, with 6 bases between. This CDR3 is 12 amino acids long. The germline V gene has CDR1 LGHNT and CDR2 FRNRAP. The data derive from a study of cytomegalovirus exposure and HLA in healthy donors. Overall study context: Inside one of the first data releases sat 80 million to 95 million unique TCRs taken from HLA-typed donors.

General study points: CMV serostatus was the sole immune exposure information available. The study recorded about 160 TCR beta chains that were cytomegalovirus-associated.

Sequencing input: PBMCs. The rearrangement uses TRBV12-5 and TRBJ1-1; D ambiguous. This clonotype originated in a woman between 40 and 50 years old in good health and CMV-seronegative. CDR3 in DNA: TGTGCTAGTGGTTTGGACGGTTCTGAAGCTTTCTTT. Its translation: CASGLDGSEAFF.